Below, 16 T cell receptor beta chains from the same sample are listed, as sequenced in a study of beta chain features in type 1 diabetes. Whole-study findings and limits: The study found moderately but significantly shorter TCRB CDR3s in all four CD4+ subsets of Type 1 diabetes patients.

Expressed TCRB transcripts were sequenced after all isolated RNA was converted to cDNA. Measured with immunoSEQ multiplex PCR; TCRdb has only the in-frame clones, and not every one. Here the sample spans about 340,000 clones, around an eighth being singletons. These TCRs are of unknown antigen specificity. Sequenced: naive CD4+ T cells from blood. These receptors originate from a woman younger than 30 with type 1 diabetes.

In its sample, this clone was seen a few times. The chain has TRBV30 and TRBJ1-1, with D hard to call. Trimming cost V 3 bases and J 6 bases, with 17 bases left between them. Germline lookup yields CDR1 GTSNPN and CDR2 SVGIG (reference sequence). The CDR3 is 14 residues long. For the CDR3, the DNA is TGTGCCTGGAGAAACGATGTCCTCGGGTCTGAAGCTTTCTTT. It translates to CAWRNDVLGSEAFF.

The rearrangement links TRBV4-3 to TRBJ2-2, with D possibly matching TRBD1 (5 bases). Trimming took off 4 bases at V and 1 base at J, with 10 bases between the two ends. Germline CDR1 reads LGHNA; CDR2 reads YSLEER. This CDR3 is built from 15 residues. CDR3 DNA sequence: TGCGCCAGCAGCCCGCCCGACAGGAACACCGGGGAGCTGTTTTTT. This gives the protein CASSPPDRNTGELFF.

This clone has just a few counts. This chain uses TRBV15 with TRBJ1-2, with D possibly matching TRBD1 (5 bases). The CDR3 totals 15 residues. With 0 bases removed from V and 2 bases from J, the gap between germline ends came to 10 bases. Germline V gene data show CDR1 as LNHNV and CDR2 as YYDKDF (reference sequence). The chain's CDR3 is CATSRDPSGNYGYTF. The CDR3 DNA reads as TGTGCCACCAGCAGAGATCCCTCAGGGAACTATGGCTACACCTTC.

This clone was observed many times. This chain links TRBV7-9 with TRBJ2-1; 12 bases line up with TRBD1. Germline lookup yields CDR1 SEHNR and CDR2 FQNEAQ (reference sequence). This CDR3 is 15 amino acids long. J lost 8 bases, V lost 3 bases, and 5 bases had no gene match. CDR3 protein: CASSFRDRGQDEQFF. CDR3 DNA sequence: TGTGCCAGCAGCTTCCGGGACAGGGGGCAGGATGAGCAGTTCTTC.

This clone was counted a few times. This chain links TRBV9 with TRBJ2-1; weak D call: TRBD1 (5 bases). The V gene lost 4 bases and the J gene lost 1 base, with 12 bases spanning the gap. The CDR3 runs 15 residues. Germline V gene lookup returns CDR1 SGDLS and CDR2 YYNGEE. DNA for the CDR3: TGTGCCAGCAGCCATTCAGGGCCTTCCTACAATGAGCAGTTCTTC. Its protein product is CASSHSGPSYNEQFF.

This clone has only a few counts. V is TRBV15 and J is TRBJ2-7; 7 bases fit TRBD2. Germline V gene data show CDR1 as LNHNV and CDR2 as YYDKDF (reference sequence). The CDR3 sequence is 13 residues long. V dropped 5 bases and J dropped 4; count of bases not matched to a gene: 5. CDR3 region: CATSPRAGYEQYV. The CDR3, as DNA: TGTGCCACCAGCCCGCGAGCGGGATACGAGCAGTACGTC.

CDR3 protein: CASSGRSDRGHEQYV. CDR3 bases: TGTGCCAGCAGCGGGAGGTCGGACAGGGGCCACGAGCAGTACGTC. The rearrangement joins TRBV7-9 to TRBJ2-7, with 9 bases lining up with TRBD1. CDR3 length: 15 amino acids. CDR1 SEHNR and CDR2 FQNEAQ come from the germline V gene (reference sequence). V lost 5 bases, J lost 5 bases, and 10 bases stayed unmatched.

This rearrangement joins TRBV5-1 to TRBJ2-5, with 7 bases that match TRBD2. Germline-derived CDR1 and CDR2 are SGHRS and YFSETQ. Trimming cost V 0 bases and J 2 bases; bases outside gene matches: 7. CDR3 length: 16 amino acids. This CDR3 is CASSLAVRGGQETQYF. The CDR3 region has the DNA TGCGCCAGCAGCTTGGCCGTGAGGGGAGGGCAAGAGACCCAGTACTTC.

The CDR3: CASSELRGSYGYTF. The CDR3 nucleotides are TGTGCCAGCAGCGAACTTAGAGGCTCCTATGGCTACACCTTC. The chain employs TRBV2 and TRBJ1-2, with D uncertain. V lost 6 bases, J lost 4 bases, and 15 bases lay in between. Germline CDR1 and CDR2: SNHLY and FYNNEI. This CDR3 is built from 14 residues.

The rearrangement uses TRBV27 and TRBJ2-5, with 8 bases lining up with TRBD1. CDR1 and CDR2 from the germline V gene are MNHEY and SMNVEV (reference sequence). The CDR3 covers 15 residues. The V gene end was trimmed by 6 bases and the J gene end by 0 bases; junction bases not matched to a gene: 6. CDR3: CASRGQGRYQETQYF. CDR3 nucleotides: TGTGCCAGCAGAGGACAGGGACGGTACCAAGAGACCCAGTACTTC.

The rearrangement links TRBV4-3 to TRBJ2-1; 9 bases are shared with TRBD2. The CDR3 totals 17 residues. Germline CDR1 is LGHNA and CDR2 is YSLEER. Trimming at V came to 4 bases and at J to 0 bases, leaving 7 bases not matched to a gene. In DNA, the CDR3 is TGCGCCAGCAGCCCCAACCTAGCGGGACGCTCCTACAATGAGCAGTTCTTC. This sequence encodes CASSPNLAGRSYNEQFF.

The CDR3 DNA is TGTGCCAGCAGTTTAAACCGGGGGTCGGCCTACGAGCAGTACGTC. Amino acids: CASSLNRGSAYEQYV. The chain uses TRBV27 and TRBJ2-7; maybe TRBD2 (6 bases). V lost 2 bases to trimming and J lost 2 bases, with 13 bases between them. From germline, CDR1 is MNHEY and CDR2 SMNVEV (reference sequence). The CDR3 length is 15 residues.

The J gene is TRBJ2-5, the V gene TRBV28; TRBD2 is a possible D gene (7 bases). The germline V and J ends were trimmed by 5 bases and 4 bases, with 14 bases remaining between them. Germline V lookup: CDR1 MDHEN, CDR2 SYDVKM. The CDR3 length is 14 residues. As DNA, the CDR3 is TGTGCCAGCAGTATTGGACTAGGGGGAGAGACCCAGTACTTC. It codes for CASSIGLGGETQYF.

The V gene is TRBV11-3, the J gene TRBJ2-1; the match to TRBD2 covers 10 bases. The V and J ends lost 3 bases and 8 bases, in that order; junction bases with no gene match: 4. Germline V gene data show CDR1 as SGHNT and CDR2 as YENEEA. The CDR3 runs 14 residues. CDR3 residues: CASSLGLARDEQFF. CDR3 bases: TGTGCCAGCAGCTTGGGACTAGCGAGGGATGAGCAGTTCTTC.

The chain combines TRBV7-3 with TRBJ2-1, with 10 bases aligning to TRBD2. CDR3 length equals 16 residues. Germline CDR1 reads SGHTA; CDR2 reads FQGTGA. J lost 3 bases, V lost 0 bases, and 2 bases had no gene match. The DNA of the CDR3 is TGTGCCAGCAGCTTAACGGCTAGCGGGGGCTACAATGAGCAGTTCTTC. Translated, it gives CASSLTASGGYNEQFF.

The V and J genes are TRBV2 and TRBJ1-1; possible D gene TRBD1, 5 bases. CDR1 and CDR2 (germline): SNHLY, FYNNEI. The V gene lost 6 bases and the J gene lost 9 bases, with 14 bases spanning the gap. The CDR3 consists of 12 residues. CDR3 region: CASSFSGNQAFF. The CDR3 nucleotides read TGTGCCAGCAGCTTTTCAGGGAATCAAGCTTTCTTT.